These 27 T cell receptor beta chains came from one sample sequenced in a study of Ad26.COV2.S vaccination and SARS-CoV-2 variants. Sequencing used immunoSEQ multiplex PCR; TCRdb keeps in-frame clones, though not all of them. This table holds a few hundred thousand clones, 89% found once. Described treatment: 15 to 20 received Ad26.COV2.S at low or high dose, single or two shots; several received placebo; per-sample allocation not given. Samples were taken on day 63 after the first vaccine or placebo injection. The source material was peripheral blood, sampled in a trial of Ad26.COV2.S vaccine versus placebo. These receptor sequences come from a person aged 18-65 years who received the Ad26.COV2.S COVID-19 vaccine or a placebo.

This clone came up once. The chain recombines TRBV7-2 with TRBJ2-7; D might be TRBD2 (5 bases). This CDR3 has 13 amino acids. Trimming removed 5 bases from V and 2 bases from J, with 10 bases in between. Germline V lookup: CDR1 SGHTA, CDR2 FQGNSA. The CDR3 loop reads CASSGRAAYEQYF. In DNA form, the CDR3 reads TGTGCCAGCAGCGGCAGAGCGGCCTACGAGCAGTACTTC.

The chain has TRBV2 and TRBJ2-1, with TRBD1 matching over 7 bases. The ends lost 5 bases at V and 9 bases at J; junction bases unmatched: 13. The germline gives CDR1 SNHLY, CDR2 FYNNEI. The CDR3 has 15 amino acids. The CDR3 loop is CASSRTGISLSEQFF. CDR3 DNA sequence: TGTGCCAGCAGTCGGACAGGTATTTCCCTAAGTGAGCAGTTCTTC.

This clone was picked up one time. The chain employs TRBV19 and TRBJ2-1; 9 nucleotides line up with TRBD2. Trimming took 5 bases from V and 7 from J; bases not matched to a gene: 6. Per germline, CDR1 LNHDA and CDR2 SQIVND (reference sequence). CDR3 size: 14 residues. CDR3 sequence (DNA): TGTGCCAGTAGTTCTAATAGCGGGAGTAATGAGCAGTTCTTC. Its protein is CASSSNSGSNEQFF.

The chain carries TRBV5-1 and TRBJ2-1, with D possibly matching TRBD2 (5 bases). The CDR3 extends over 11 amino acids. Germline CDR1 reads SGHRS; CDR2 reads YFSETQ. V gave up 4 bases and J gave up 10 bases, with 9 bases separating them. The CDR3 loop reads CASSLRREQFF. The CDR3 DNA follows: TGCGCCAGCAGCCTACGGAGGGAGCAGTTCTTC.

V gene TRBV14 combines with J gene TRBJ2-5; weak D call: TRBD2 (6 bases). There are 15 residues in the CDR3. Deletions cut 3 bases from V and 4 bases from J, with 15 bases between. Germline CDR1 is SGHDN and CDR2 is FVKESK. The CDR3 region is CASSHGGTAVETQYF. The CDR3 region has the DNA TGTGCCAGCAGCCATGGGGGGACGGCGGTAGAGACCCAGTACTTC.

J is TRBJ2-5 and V is TRBV3-1 (or the pseudogene TRBV3-2), with D hard to call. The CDR3 covers 13 residues. Germline V gives CDR1 LGHDT, CDR2 YNNKEL (reference sequence). Trimming pared 4 bases from V and 7 bases from J, leaving 13 bases between. The chain's CDR3 is CASSPARSGTQYF. The CDR3 DNA sequence: TGTGCCAGCAGCCCCGCTAGATCCGGGACCCAGTACTTC.

The chain has TRBV29-1 and TRBJ2-7, with TRBD2 identical over 9 bases. The junction had 14 bases not matched to a gene; V was cut back by 7 bases and J by 4 bases. Germline CDR1 reads SQVTM; CDR2 reads ANQGSEA. The CDR3 runs 15 residues. Here the CDR3 reads CSATLAGDRFYEQYF. CDR3 coding DNA: TGCAGCGCCACTTTAGCGGGAGACCGATTTTACGAGCAGTACTTC.

This clone was counted at least ten times. This sequence joins TRBV6-4 and TRBJ2-1; D may be TRBD1 (6 bases). The germline V gene encodes CDR1 MRHNA and CDR2 SNTAGT. Trimming took 0 bases from V and 4 from J, leaving 10 bases between them. The CDR3 sequence is 15 residues long. The CDR3 region is CASSDSAGAYNEQFF. For the CDR3, the DNA is TGTGCCAGCAGTGACTCGGCAGGGGCATACAATGAGCAGTTCTTC.

The rearrangement joins TRBV6-1 to TRBJ2-7; D is uncertain. The CDR3 is 17 amino acids. V dropped 1 base and J dropped 0 bases, with 16 bases sitting between them. Germline V gives CDR1 MNHNS, CDR2 SASEGT. CDR3 in DNA: TGTGCCAGCAGTGAAGGCCCCTATCGGCATAGCTCCTACGAGCAGTACTTC. Amino acids: CASSEGPYRHSSYEQYF.

This sequence joins TRBV7-2 and TRBJ1-3; no firm D call. Between the trimmed V and J ends, which lost 5 bases and 4 bases, there was a span of 15 bases. This CDR3 region has 15 residues. The germline gives CDR1 SGHTA, CDR2 FQGNSA. CDR3 residues: CASSHSRTAGNTIYF. The CDR3 DNA is TGTGCCAGCAGCCATTCACGGACGGCCGGAAACACCATATATTTT.

In this sample, this clone turned up once. The rearrangement joins TRBV29-1 to TRBJ2-4, with 10 bases identical to TRBD2. Germline V lookup: CDR1 SQVTM, CDR2 ANQGSEA. The CDR3 is 15 amino acids. The J segment lost 8 bases and the V segment lost 1 base, leaving 8 bases of the junction unmatched. The CDR3 region is CSVEALAGEGYIQYF. The CDR3 region has the DNA TGCAGCGTTGAAGCCCTAGCGGGAGAAGGGTACATTCAGTACTTC. The variable domain in full, with the rest retrieved from reference TRBV29-1 and TRBJ2-4, is SAVISQKPSRDICQRGTSLTIQCQVDSQVTMMFWYRQQPGQSLTLIATANQGSEATYESGFVIDKFPISRPNLTFSTLTVSNMSPEDSSIYLCSVEALAGEGYIQYFGAGTRLSVL.

The genes are TRBV5-1 and TRBJ2-5, with TRBD2 as a possible D gene (6 bases). V was cut by 4 bases and J by 2 bases, with 15 bases left in between. Germline CDR1 reads SGHRS; CDR2 reads YFSETQ. The CDR3 runs to 15 residues. Written as DNA, the CDR3 is TGCGCCAGCAGCCGGGAAGGCCGGGGGCAAGAGACCCAGTACTTC. Its protein product is CASSREGRGQETQYF.

This chain links TRBV7-9 with TRBJ1-2; D unresolved. This CDR3 is 13 amino acids long. The germline V and J ends were trimmed by 6 bases and 2 bases, with 10 bases remaining between them. The germline CDR1 and CDR2 sequences are SEHNR and FQNEAQ (reference sequence). The CDR3, as DNA: TGTGCCAGCAGTAAATTAGGGAACTATGGCTACACCTTC. Protein: CASSKLGNYGYTF.

This clone showed up just once. The chain recombines TRBV2 with TRBJ2-6; D is possibly TRBD2 (5 bases). The germline V gene encodes CDR1 SNHLY and CDR2 FYNNEI. V lost 6 bases, J lost 8 bases, and 17 bases lay in between. There are 15 residues in the CDR3. The CDR3 loop is CASRPHGVRPNVLTF. The CDR3 DNA reads as TGTGCCAGCAGGCCCCACGGGGTAAGGCCCAACGTCCTGACTTTC. The full variable domain, with the rest looked up from reference TRBV2 and TRBJ2-6, is EPEVTQTPSHQVTQMGQEVILRCVPISNHLYFYWYRQILGQKVEFLVSFYNNEISEKSEIFDDQFSVERPDGSNFTLKIRSTKLEDSAMYFCASRPHGVRPNVLTFGAGSRLTVL.

This chain uses TRBV6-5 with TRBJ2-3; tentatively, D is TRBD2 (6 bases). V shed 6 bases and J shed 6 bases, with 13 bases lying between them. CDR3 length: 13 amino acids. Looked up from germline, CDR1 is MNHEY and CDR2 is SVGAGI. As DNA, the CDR3 is TGTGCCAGCAGGTCGGGAGTGGGTGATACGCAGTATTTT. Protein product: CASRSGVGDTQYF.

This rearrangement joins TRBV10-3 to TRBJ2-7; D might be TRBD2 (5 bases). Germline loops: CDR1 ENHRY, CDR2 SYGVKD. The CDR3 has 13 amino acids. The V end lost 11 bases, the J end lost 3 bases, and 17 bases lay between the germline ends. CDR3 residues: CALDFSVRYEQYF. The CDR3 DNA reads as TGTGCCTTGGACTTTAGCGTGCGCTACGAGCAGTACTTC.

V and J are TRBV11-1 and TRBJ2-7; D could derive from TRBD1 or TRBD2 (5 bases each). There are 15 residues in the CDR3. In germline, CDR1 is SGHAT, CDR2 FQDESV (reference sequence). V dropped 2 bases and J dropped 6 bases, with 17 bases sitting between them. CDR3 sequence reads: CASSLRPGRAPEQYF. The CDR3 DNA sequence: TGTGCCAGCAGCTTACGACCGGGACGGGCACCCGAGCAGTACTTC.

The chain couples TRBV10-3 to TRBJ2-3, with D perhaps TRBD2 (6 bases). Germline CDR1 ENHRY, CDR2 SYGVKD. Trimming took 8 bases from V and 4 from J, leaving 16 bases between them. This CDR3 spans 14 amino acids. CDR3 in amino acids: CAIRTEGPADTQYF. CDR3 coding DNA: TGTGCCATCCGGACGGAGGGCCCTGCAGATACGCAGTATTTT.

J is TRBJ2-1 and V is TRBV9, with D tentatively TRBD1 (6 bases). This CDR3 has 13 amino acids. V shed 2 bases and J shed 8 bases, with 11 bases lying between them. From germline, CDR1 is SGDLS and CDR2 YYNGEE. The CDR3 DNA follows: TGTGCCAGCAGCGTCGACCGACAGGATGAGCAGTTCTTC. As protein: CASSVDRQDEQFF.

The genes are TRBV6-5 and TRBJ1-4, with D perhaps matching TRBD1 (5 bases). CDR1 MNHEY and CDR2 SVGAGI come from the germline V gene. The CDR3 totals 15 residues. Trimming stripped 5 bases from V and 9 bases from J, with 19 bases between. The CDR3 DNA sequence: TGTGCCAGCAGTCCCCGTGGGGGACTGGGACAAAAACTGTTTTTT. This encodes CASSPRGGLGQKLFF.

This chain connects TRBV30 to TRBJ2-5, with D uncertain. The length of the CDR3 is 10 residues. Trimming cost V 5 bases and J 4 bases, with 5 bases left between them. Germline lookup yields CDR1 GTSNPN and CDR2 SVGIG (reference sequence). CDR3 DNA: TGTGCCTGGGAAGGAGAGACCCAGTACTTC. Translating it yields CAWEGETQYF.

The genes are TRBV7-2 and TRBJ1-4; unclear D gene. Trimming left V 1 base short and J 0 bases short, with 6 bases between. Germline loops: CDR1 SGHTA, CDR2 FQGNSA. The CDR3 runs 15 residues. The CDR3 DNA is TGTGCCAGCAGCTTAGACGGCCCAACTAATGAAAAACTGTTTTTT. It encodes CASSLDGPTNEKLFF. The whole variable domain, filled in from reference TRBV7-2 and TRBJ1-4, reads GAGVSQSPSNKVTEKGKDVELRCDPISGHTALYWYRQSLGQGLEFLIYFQGNSAPDKSGLPSDRFSAERTGGSVSTLTIQRTQQEDSAVYLCASSLDGPTNEKLFFGSGTQLSVL.

The sample holds one count of this clone. The chain carries TRBV30 and TRBJ2-3, with D possibly called TRBD1 or TRBD2 (5 bases each). Trimming removed 2 bases from V and 6 bases from J, with 12 bases in between. Looked up from germline, CDR1 is GTSNPN and CDR2 is SVGIG (reference sequence). This CDR3 region has 13 residues. CDR3 amino acids: CAWSSHRGDTQYF. CDR3 sequence (DNA): TGTGCCTGGAGTTCCCACCGGGGCGATACGCAGTATTTT.

The chain recombines TRBV28 with TRBJ1-2; no clear D. V was clipped by 4 bases and J by 5 bases, with 17 bases between them. The CDR3 length is 15 residues. The germline gives CDR1 MDHEN, CDR2 SYDVKM. The CDR3 DNA is TGTGCCAGCAGTTCCCACCCAATCGGGGATTATGGCTACACCTTC. Protein: CASSSHPIGDYGYTF.

The V gene is TRBV29-1, the J gene TRBJ2-1; TRBD2 is a possible D gene (7 bases). V was shortened by 2 bases and J by 15 bases, with 14 bases between the two germline ends. CDR1 is SQVTM and CDR2 is ANQGSEA in the germline V gene. The CDR3 length is 11 residues. The CDR3 nucleotides are TGCAGCGTTGAAACGGGGGGCCTTCGGTTCTTC. Translated: CSVETGGLRFF.

The V and J genes are TRBV18 and TRBJ2-3; D is uncertain. The CDR3 is 10 amino acids. The germline gives CDR1 KGHSH, CDR2 LQKENI. The V gene lost 5 bases and the J gene lost 5 bases, with 2 bases spanning the gap. DNA for the CDR3: TGTGCCAGCTCATTAGATACGCAGTATTTT. Protein sequence: CASSLDTQYF.

CDR3 DNA: TGTGCCAGCAGCCAGGGGCGAGGAGAGACCCAGTACTTC. Translating gives CASSQGRGETQYF. The V call is TRBV4-2, the J call TRBJ2-5, with D possibly being TRBD1 (5 bases). This CDR3 has 13 amino acids. CDR1 LGHNA and CDR2 YNFKEQ come from the germline V gene. V lost 3 bases and J lost 4, with 9 bases in between.